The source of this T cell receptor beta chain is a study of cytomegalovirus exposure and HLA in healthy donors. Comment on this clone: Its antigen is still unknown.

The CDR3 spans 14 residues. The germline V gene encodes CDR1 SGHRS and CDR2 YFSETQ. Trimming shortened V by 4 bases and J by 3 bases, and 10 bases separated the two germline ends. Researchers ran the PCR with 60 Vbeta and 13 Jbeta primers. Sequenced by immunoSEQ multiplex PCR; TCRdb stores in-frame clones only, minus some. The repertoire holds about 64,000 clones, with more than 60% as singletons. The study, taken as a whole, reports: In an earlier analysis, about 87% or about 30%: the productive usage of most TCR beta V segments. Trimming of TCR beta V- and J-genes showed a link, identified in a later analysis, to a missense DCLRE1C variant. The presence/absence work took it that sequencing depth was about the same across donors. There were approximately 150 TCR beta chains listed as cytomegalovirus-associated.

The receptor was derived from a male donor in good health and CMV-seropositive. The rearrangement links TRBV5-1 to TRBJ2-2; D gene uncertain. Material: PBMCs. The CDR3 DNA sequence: TGCGCCAGCAGCGTCGGGTCCTACACCGGGGAGCTGTTTTTT. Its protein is CASSVGSYTGELFF.